This TCR beta chain was captured by sequencing in a study of blood T cell repertoires in COVID-19. As for the study in general: Spain, Italy and the United States supplied samples that represented acute and convalescent COVID-19. In each case, the material was cDNA or gDNA derived from T cells, B-cell-depleted T cells, or PBMCs.

Profiling relied on immunoSEQ multiplex PCR, and the TCRdb table lists in-frame clones only, not all of them. In the table there are 75,000 or so clones, around 80% of which are singletons. Trimming cost V 9 bases and J 3 bases, with 14 bases left between them. CDR1 and CDR2 from the germline V gene are KGHSH and LQKENI. There are 13 residues in the CDR3. The source material was peripheral blood. The origin of this receptor is a woman in her seventies with acute or convalescent COVID-19. The V and J genes are TRBV18 and TRBJ2-5; the D gene is possibly TRBD1 (5 bases). The CDR3 DNA follows: TGTGCCAGTCGATCGACAGCTAAAGAGACCCAGTACTTC. The encoded protein is CASRSTAKETQYF.